These T cell receptor beta chains were read from a single sample in a study of blood T cells in healthy people across ages. From the 5' RACE reads, TCRdb called clonotypes with MiXCR, one entry per CDR3 protein. Of about 1.1 million distinct CDR3 sequences listed, about two fifths are singletons. Sequenced input: blood. The receptors come from a man between 18 and 35 years old in good health. Each CDR3 is given with its conserved first and last residue. The order of the fields is V gene, D gene, J gene, clone size, CDR3 protein, CDR3 DNA. A D gene is named only where the DNA matches it firmly. Rows give clone size only sometimes, using once, few, many, or a class for an expanded clone.

TRBV20-1	-	TRBJ2-7	-	CSASGPLRGVTYNEQYF	TGCAGTGCTAGTGGGCCCCTACGGGGTGTAACCTACAATGAGCAGTACTTC
TRBV6-2/TRBV6-3	TRBD2	TRBJ2-1	-	CASTEGLADYNEQFF	TGTGCCAGCACCGAGGGACTAGCGGACTACAATGAGCAGTTCTTC
TRBV30	-	TRBJ2-5	-	CAWSGDGNSYNEQYF	TGTGCCTGGAGTGGAGACGGGAATTCCTACAATGAGCAGTACTTC
TRBV7-2	-	TRBJ1-5	-	CASSLGPGRNNQPQHF	TGTGCCAGCAGCTTAGGCCCAGGGAGGAACAATCAGCCCCAGCATTTT
TRBV20-1	TRBD1	TRBJ2-5	few	CSARDVNRGPQETQYF	TGCAGTGCTAGAGACGTGAACAGGGGGCCCCAAGAGACCCAGTACTTC
TRBV6-5	TRBD1	TRBJ1-2	-	CASSRQGEYGYTF	TGTGCCAGCAGTAGACAGGGAGAATATGGCTACACCTTC
TRBV10-3	-	TRBJ1-2	few	CAISESGDLYDYTF	TGTGCCATCAGTGAGTCTGGGGACCTCTATGACTACACCTTC
TRBV3-1	TRBD2	TRBJ2-7	few	CASSQERLAHYEQYF	TGTGCCAGCAGCCAAGAGCGACTAGCTCACTACGAGCAGTACTTC
TRBV7-9	-	TRBJ1-1	few	CASSPNGALNTEAFF	TGTGCCAGCAGCCCCAACGGGGCCCTGAACACTGAAGCTTTCTTT
TRBV12-3/TRBV12-4	-	TRBJ1-1	-	CASSFSGFDTEAFF	TGTGCCAGCAGTTTTTCGGGGTTTGACACTGAAGCTTTCTTT
TRBV12-3/TRBV12-4	TRBD1	TRBJ1-1	-	CASSQTGLEAFF	TGTGCCAGCAGTCAGACAGGGCTTGAAGCTTTCTTT
TRBV9	-	TRBJ1-4	-	CASSVGGVATNEKLFF	TGTGCCAGCAGCGTAGGAGGGGTTGCAACTAATGAAAAACTGTTTTTT
TRBV4-3	TRBD1	TRBJ1-3	-	CASSQAGTGLGGNTIYF	TGCGCCAGCAGCCAGGCCGGGACAGGGCTTGGTGGAAACACCATATATTTT
TRBV28	TRBD1	TRBJ2-1	-	CASSIQGAYEQFF	TGTGCCAGCAGTATTCAGGGGGCCTATGAGCAGTTCTTC
TRBV6-1	-	TRBJ2-5	-	CASSRTSPPALQAAWQETQYF	TGTGCCAGCAGTCGAACCAGTCCCCCGGCGCTACAAGCGGCATGGCAAGAGACCCAGTACTTC
TRBV13	-	TRBJ2-5	-	CANSLDRGETQYF	TGTGCCAACAGCCTCGACAGAGGAGAGACCCAGTACTTC
TRBV11-2	-	TRBJ2-6	-	CASSLVPGHSSGANVLTF	TGTGCCAGCAGCTTAGTTCCGGGACATAGCTCTGGGGCCAACGTCCTGACTTTC
TRBV9	-	TRBJ2-1	few	CASSVGGTPDNEQFF	TGTGCCAGCAGCGTAGGGGGAACTCCGGACAATGAGCAGTTCTTC
TRBV4-2	-	TRBJ1-4	few	CASSQVLSRINEKLFF	TGTGCCAGCAGCCAAGTGCTTTCGCGGATTAATGAAAAACTGTTTTTT
TRBV6-6	-	TRBJ2-1	many	CASNAEGSYNEQFF	TGTGCCAGCAATGCCGAAGGGTCTTACAATGAGCAGTTCTTC
TRBV4-1	TRBD1	TRBJ1-1	-	CASSQGQGGETEAFF	TGCGCCAGCAGCCAAGGTCAAGGGGGCGAAACTGAAGCTTTCTTT
TRBV14	-	TRBJ1-2	few	CASSHTTGYGYTF	TGTGCCAGCAGCCATACGACGGGCTATGGCTACACCTTC
TRBV24-1	-	TRBJ1-2	-	CATSDPVKGYGYTF	TGTGCCACCAGTGACCCGGTCAAAGGCTATGGCTACACCTTC
TRBV6-5	TRBD1	TRBJ1-2	few	CASSPQMTGAYGYTF	TGTGCCAGCAGCCCCCAAATGACAGGGGCCTATGGCTACACCTTC
TRBV5-6	-	TRBJ2-5	many	CASSPTDSQETQYF	TGTGCCAGCAGCCCGACAGATTCGCAAGAGACCCAGTACTTC
TRBV12-3/TRBV12-4	TRBD1	TRBJ1-2	-	CASSGIRDRGYGYTF	TGTGCCAGCAGTGGAATCCGGGACAGGGGCTATGGCTACACCTTC
TRBV20-1	-	TRBJ1-5	-	CSASATSNQPQHF	TGCAGTGCTAGCGCCACAAGCAATCAGCCCCAGCATTTT
TRBV7-2	TRBD2	TRBJ2-6	few	CASSLDSGGASGANVLTF	TGTGCCAGCAGCTTAGACAGCGGGGGCGCCTCTGGGGCCAACGTCCTGACTTTC
TRBV2	-	TRBJ1-2	-	CASSGGIWGYTF	TGTGCCAGCAGTGGGGGAATTTGGGGCTACACCTTC
TRBV18	-	TRBJ1-5	-	CASSQRDSGQPQHF	TGTGCCAGCTCACAACGGGACTCGGGTCAGCCCCAGCATTTT
TRBV5-1	-	TRBJ1-2	few	CASSTPGGNGYTF	TGCGCCAGCAGCACCCCCGGAGGTAATGGCTACACCTTC
TRBV27	-	TRBJ1-2	few	CASSPGTARGYTF	TGTGCCAGCAGTCCGGGGACCGCCCGGGGCTACACCTTC
TRBV20-1	-	TRBJ2-1	-	CSARQGGMNEQFF	TGCAGTGCTAGACAGGGGGGGATGAATGAGCAGTTCTTC
TRBV11-1	TRBD2	TRBJ2-1	few	CASSLDQGGFEQFF	TGTGCCAGCAGCTTAGACCAGGGAGGGTTTGAGCAGTTCTTC
TRBV10-3	-	TRBJ2-4	-	CAISEPGTEKNIQYF	TGTGCCATCAGTGAACCCGGGACGGAGAAAAACATTCAGTACTTC
TRBV5-1	TRBD1	TRBJ1-2	few	CASSSLGGGYGYTF	TGCGCCAGCAGCTCCTTAGGGGGCGGATATGGCTACACCTTC
TRBV20-1	TRBD2	TRBJ2-5	-	CSAFMRGEYQETQYF	TGCAGTGCTTTTATGCGGGGGGAGTACCAAGAGACCCAGTACTTC
TRBV5-1	-	TRBJ1-1	-	CAGSLRGGETEAFF	TGCGCCGGCAGCCTCCGGGGCGGGGAGACTGAAGCTTTCTTT
TRBV6-2/TRBV6-3	TRBD1	TRBJ2-4	-	CASSYPRQGTKNIQYF	TGTGCCAGCAGTTACCCCCGACAGGGTACCAAAAACATTCAGTACTTC
TRBV6-1	TRBD2	TRBJ2-3	few	CATSWAGGPTDTQYF	TGTGCAACATCCTGGGCGGGGGGGCCCACAGATACGCAGTATTTT
TRBV4-3	TRBD2	TRBJ2-3	few	CASSQDFARTSGGVDTQYF	TGCGCCAGCAGCCAAGATTTCGCTCGGACTAGCGGGGGGGTGGATACGCAGTATTTT
TRBV20-1	TRBD2	TRBJ2-1	few	CSARVAGGLQETQFF	TGCAGTGCTAGGGTGGCGGGGGGCCTCCAGGAGACCCAGTTCTTC
TRBV10-3	-	TRBJ1-1	-	CAISESGGMNTEAFF	TGTGCCATCAGTGAGTCGGGGGGCATGAACACTGAAGCTTTCTTT
TRBV20-1	-	TRBJ2-5	few	CSAGAGGTQETQYF	TGCAGTGCTGGGGCTGGCGGGACACAAGAGACCCAGTACTTC
TRBV6-5	-	TRBJ2-7	once	CASTMGGYNEQYF	TGTGCCAGCACTATGGGGGGCTACAATGAGCAGTACTTC
TRBV7-2	TRBD2	TRBJ2-5	-	CASSTSSGGVEETQYF	TGTGCCAGCAGCACCTCTAGCGGGGGGGTAGAAGAGACCCAGTACTTC
TRBV20-1	-	TRBJ1-2	-	CSASPVCGYTF	TGCAGTGCTAGTCCGGTGTGTGGCTACACCTTC
TRBV4-1	-	TRBJ1-4	few	CASSQDGAGTVNEKLFF	TGCGCCAGCAGCCAAGATGGTGCCGGGACGGTTAATGAAAAACTGTTTTTT